The source of this T cell receptor (beta chain) is a study of CD8 T cells in Susac syndrome. cDNA came from roughly 0.47 to 1 ug RNA primed by random hexamers. The amplification used immunoSEQ multiplex PCR on TCR beta CDR3; it spanned 54 Vbeta and 13 Jbeta. Each CDR3 protein gets one entry after TCRdb re-called the immunoSEQ multiplex PCR reads with MiXCR. The sample lists under 150,000 distinct CDR3 sequences, 94% seen once, with 0.27% in the top ten. Sequencing of TCR beta was performed on blood CD8+ T cells and on blood CD4+ T cells. Healthy donors matched for age and sex were used as controls. Negative magnetic isolation gave CD8+ and CD4+ cells; FACS enriched CD8+ TEMRA. The sample comprised CD8+ T cells from PBMCs. The sequence was collected from a human donor in good health.

The CDR3 sequence: CASSVVPGGYEQYF. In nucleotides, the CDR3 is TGTGCCAGCAGCGTAGTTCCGGGAGGTTACGAGCAGTACTTC. V usage is TRBV9 and J usage is TRBJ2-7; 7 positions match TRBD2. V gave up 0 bases and J gave up 4 bases; unmatched junction bases: 4. The CDR3 totals 14 residues. Germline loops: CDR1 SGDLS, CDR2 YYNGEE.